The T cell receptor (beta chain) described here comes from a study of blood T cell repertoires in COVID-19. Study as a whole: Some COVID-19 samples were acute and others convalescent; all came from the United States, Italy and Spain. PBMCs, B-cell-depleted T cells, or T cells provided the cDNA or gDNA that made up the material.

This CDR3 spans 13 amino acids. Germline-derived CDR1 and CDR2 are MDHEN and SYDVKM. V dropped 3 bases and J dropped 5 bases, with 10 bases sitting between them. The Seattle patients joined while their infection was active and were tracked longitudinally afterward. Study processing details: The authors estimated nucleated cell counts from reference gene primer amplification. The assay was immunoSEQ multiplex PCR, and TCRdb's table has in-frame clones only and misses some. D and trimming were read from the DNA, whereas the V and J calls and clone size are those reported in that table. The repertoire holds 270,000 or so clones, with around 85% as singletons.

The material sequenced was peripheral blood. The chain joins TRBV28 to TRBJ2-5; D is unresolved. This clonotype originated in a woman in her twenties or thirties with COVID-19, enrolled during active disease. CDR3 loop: CASSLAVLETQYF. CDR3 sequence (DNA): TGTGCCAGCAGTTTGGCGGTACTCGAGACCCAGTACTTC. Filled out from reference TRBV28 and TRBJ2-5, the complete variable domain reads DVKVTQSSRYLVKRTGEKVFLECVQDMDHENMFWYRQDPGLGLRLIYFSYDVKMKEKGDIPEGYSVSREKKERFSLILESASTNQTSMYLCASSLAVLETQYFGPGTRLLVL.